The rows below give T cell receptor beta chains drawn from one sample of a study of blood T cells in healthy people across ages. TCRdb used MiXCR to reprocess the 5' RACE reads, holding one entry per CDR3 protein. The repertoire includes around 940,000 distinct CDR3 sequences, roughly 51% of them detected once, and 20% to 25% sits in the top ten. Sequences were obtained from blood. The receptor set was obtained from a woman aged 60-75 years in good health. CDR3s include the opening cysteine and the closing phenylalanine or tryptophan. The D gene is left open where the match is weak. Clone size appears in some rows only: once, few, many, or a class for an expanded clone.

>TRBD2|-|TRBJ2-5|TRBV10-3
CAVSAGTSGNQETQYF
TGTGCCGTCAGCGCGGGGACTAGCGGAAACCAAGAGACCCAGTACTTC
>TRBD1|once|TRBJ2-7|TRBV29-1
CSVGTGISYEQYF
TGCAGCGTAGGGACAGGAATCTCCTACGAGCAGTACTTC
>TRBD2|few|TRBJ2-1|TRBV20-1
CSPRTSGTPEQFF
TGCAGCCCGAGGACTAGCGGGACTCCTGAGCAGTTCTTC
>-|-|TRBJ2-7|TRBV7-9
CASRPEDRGGYEQYF
TGTGCCAGCAGGCCGGAGGACCGAGGAGGGTACGAGCAGTACTTC
>-|-|TRBJ2-7|TRBV21-1
CASSKDMRYSYEQYF
TGTGCCAGCAGCAAAGATATGAGGTACTCCTACGAGCAGTACTTC
>TRBD1|-|TRBJ1-5|TRBV20-1
CSARGSYRDSYNQPQHF
TGCAGTGCTAGAGGATCTTACCGGGACAGTTATAATCAGCCCCAGCATTTT
>-|-|TRBJ2-3|TRBV28
CASTIRNRLDTQYF
TGTGCCAGCACCATAAGGAACAGACTAGATACGCAGTATTTT
>TRBD1|-|TRBJ2-7|TRBV7-9
CASLPPRQGGYEQYF
TGTGCCAGCCTCCCCCCTCGACAGGGGGGCTACGAGCAGTACTTC
>TRBD1|-|TRBJ2-5|TRBV28
CASSLEGALTQYF
TGTGCCAGCAGTTTAGAGGGGGCGCTTACCCAGTACTTC
>-|few|TRBJ2-5|TRBV18
CASSPRSVQETQYF
TGTGCCAGCTCACCACGCAGCGTCCAAGAGACCCAGTACTTC
>TRBD1|-|TRBJ1-2|TRBV3-1
CASSQDLGTGKSGYTF
TGTGCCAGCAGCCAAGATCTAGGGACAGGGAAGAGTGGCTACACCTTC
>-|few|TRBJ2-3|TRBV3-1
CASSQVTRDTQYF
TGTGCCAGCAGCCAAGTTACTCGGGATACGCAGTATTTT
>TRBD2|few|TRBJ2-7|TRBV28
CASSLGTSRSYEQYF
TGTGCCAGCAGTTTAGGGACTAGTCGGTCCTACGAGCAGTACTTC
>-|-|TRBJ2-7|TRBV15
CATSRDRRGSLAEQYF
TGTGCCACCAGCAGAGATCGGAGAGGTTCCCTCGCCGAGCAGTACTTC
>-|-|TRBJ2-2|TRBV29-1
CSVMWGNTGELFF
TGCAGCGTTATGTGGGGAAACACCGGGGAGCTGTTTTTT
>TRBD1|-|TRBJ2-7|TRBV4-1
CASSPWTGDYEQYF
TGCGCCAGCAGCCCCTGGACAGGGGACTACGAGCAGTACTTC
>-|-|TRBJ2-7|TRBV28
CASSLVPRLSYEQYF
TGTGCCAGCAGTTTAGTTCCTCGACTGTCCTACGAGCAGTACTTC
>-|many|TRBJ2-7|TRBV30
CAWSRDRYEQYF
TGTGCCTGGAGTCGGGACCGATACGAGCAGTACTTC
>-|-|TRBJ2-7|TRBV21-1
CASSDPGPIYEQYF
TGTGCCAGCAGCGACCCGGGACCTATCTACGAGCAGTACTTC
>-|-|TRBJ1-2|TRBV2
CASSEEGYYGYTF
TGTGCCAGCAGTGAGGAAGGGTACTATGGCTACACCTTC
>TRBD1|-|TRBJ2-7|TRBV29-1
CSVAVTGGPNEQYF
TGCAGCGTTGCCGTGACAGGGGGGCCCAATGAGCAGTACTTC
>TRBD2|few|TRBJ2-3|TRBV4-1
CASSPGVAGVLADTQYF
TGCGCCAGTTCCCCCGGGGTAGCGGGAGTTCTTGCAGATACGCAGTATTTT
>TRBD2|-|TRBJ2-1|TRBV28
CASSLYSLAGGYEQFF
TGTGCCAGCAGTTTATACTCACTAGCGGGAGGTTATGAGCAGTTCTTC
>-|few|TRBJ1-2|TRBV9
CASSVVVRVDGYTF
TGTGCCAGCAGCGTAGTGGTTAGGGTCGACGGCTACACCTTC
>-|many|TRBJ2-3|TRBV29-1
CSVATNIGDTQYF
TGCAGCGTTGCCACGAACATTGGAGATACGCAGTATTTT
>-|-|TRBJ2-6|TRBV12-3/TRBV12-4
CASSGDTVSGANVLTF
TGTGCCAGCAGTGGGGACACCGTCTCTGGGGCCAACGTCCTGACTTTC
>-|-|TRBJ2-3|TRBV9
CASSPGDSRGTDTQYF
TGTGCCAGCAGCCCCGGGGACTCTAGAGGCACAGATACGCAGTATTTT
>TRBD2|-|TRBJ2-1|TRBV12-3/TRBV12-4
CASSLWWTSGRGGNNEQFF
TGTGCCAGCAGTTTATGGTGGACTAGCGGGAGAGGGGGTAACAATGAGCAGTTCTTC
>-|-|TRBJ2-2|TRBV12-3/TRBV12-4
CASSLIAAPTGELFF
TGTGCCAGCAGTTTAATTGCGGCACCCACCGGGGAGCTGTTTTTT
>-|-|TRBJ2-5|TRBV6-6
CASSTPGGQETQYF
TGTGCCAGCAGCACGCCTGGGGGGCAAGAGACCCAGTACTTC
>-|-|TRBJ2-5|TRBV20-1
CSAKMSGAETQYF
TGCAGTGCTAAGATGTCCGGAGCGGAGACCCAGTACTTC
>-|-|TRBJ2-3|TRBV7-2
CASSLRPGGAGRADTQYF
TGTGCCAGCAGCTTGCGGCCAGGGGGCGCAGGGAGGGCAGATACGCAGTATTTT
>-|once|TRBJ1-6|TRBV5-6
CASSFYDRQTSSYNSPLHF
TGTGCCAGCAGCTTTTATGACCGACAAACAAGCTCCTATAATTCGCCCCTCCACTTT
>-|-|TRBJ2-7|TRBV28
CASGAGTPSEQYF
TGTGCCAGCGGAGCCGGGACCCCGAGCGAGCAGTACTTC
>-|-|TRBJ2-4|TRBV20-1
CSARDTGGSAKNIQYF
TGCAGTGCTAGAGATACGGGGGGCTCAGCCAAAAACATTCAGTACTTC
>-|few|TRBJ1-2|TRBV28
CASSRSWPLRPPIYGYTF
TGTGCCAGCAGTCGCTCCTGGCCACTCCGTCCACCTATCTATGGCTACACCTTC
>-|once|TRBJ1-2|TRBV14
CASSQGGGRLYGYTF
TGTGCCAGCAGCCAAGGGGGAGGCAGACTCTATGGCTACACCTTC
>TRBD1|-|TRBJ2-7|TRBV30
CAWRTGTGDSYEQYF
TGTGCCTGGAGAACCGGGACAGGGGACTCCTACGAGCAGTACTTC
>TRBD2|-|TRBJ2-5|TRBV24-1
CATSATSGSLGTQYF
TGTGCCACCTCGGCTACTAGCGGGAGTCTCGGGACCCAGTACTTC
>-|-|TRBJ2-4|TRBV28
CASSPGGLGEEQYF
TGTGCCAGCAGCCCCGGGGGATTGGGTGAGGAGCAGTACTTC
>TRBD2|few|TRBJ2-3|TRBV6-4
CASSDSGGAGGPDTQYF
TGTGCCAGCAGTGACTCCGGTGGGGCGGGAGGGCCAGATACGCAGTATTTT
>-|-|TRBJ1-4|TRBV6-1
CASSDVGTANEKLFF
TGTGCCAGCAGTGATGTGGGAACGGCCAATGAAAAACTGTTTTTT
>-|-|TRBJ2-7|TRBV20-1
CSALSWGFGTYEQYF
TGCAGTGCCCTTTCGTGGGGGTTTGGGACCTACGAGCAGTACTTC
>TRBD1|-|TRBJ2-7|TRBV20-1
CSATRTGGIYEQYF
TGCAGTGCTACTCGGACAGGGGGCATTTACGAGCAGTACTTC
>-|-|TRBJ1-1|TRBV10-2
CASSTQQNTEAFF
TGCGCCAGCAGCACCCAGCAGAACACTGAAGCTTTCTTT
>-|few|TRBJ1-1|TRBV20-1
CSANRDTEAFF
TGCAGTGCTAACAGGGATACTGAAGCTTTCTTT
>-|-|TRBJ2-7|TRBV6-2/TRBV6-3
CASSPHGQGAHNEQYF
TGTGCCAGCAGTCCTCACGGGCAGGGCGCCCACAATGAGCAGTACTTC
>-|few|TRBJ2-2|TRBV28
CASSLAVVGELFF
TGTGCCAGCAGTTTAGCCGTCGTTGGGGAGCTGTTTTTT
>-|-|TRBJ2-3|TRBV4-3
CASSQELADLLKGTQYF
TGCGCCAGCAGCCAAGAATTAGCCGACTTACTAAAGGGTACGCAGTATTTT
>-|-|TRBJ2-3|TRBV30
CAWSPTKARGDTQYF
TGTGCCTGGAGCCCCACAAAAGCCCGGGGGGATACGCAGTATTTT